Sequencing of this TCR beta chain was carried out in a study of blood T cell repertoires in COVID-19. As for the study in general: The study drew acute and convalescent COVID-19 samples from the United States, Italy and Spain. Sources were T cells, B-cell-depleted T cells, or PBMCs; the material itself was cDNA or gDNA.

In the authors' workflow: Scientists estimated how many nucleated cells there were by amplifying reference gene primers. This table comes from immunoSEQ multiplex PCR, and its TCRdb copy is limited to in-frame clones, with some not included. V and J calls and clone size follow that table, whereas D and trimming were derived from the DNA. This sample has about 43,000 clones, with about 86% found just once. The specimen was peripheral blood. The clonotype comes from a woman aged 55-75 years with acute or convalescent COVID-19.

The CDR3, as DNA: TGTGCCAGCAGTGAGACAGGGGAAGAGACCCAGTACTTC. Protein: CASSETGEETQYF. V gene TRBV6-1 combines with J gene TRBJ2-5, with TRBD1 matching 8 bases. CDR3 length: 13 residues. Germline CDR1 MNHNS, CDR2 SASEGT. V shed 3 bases and J 3 bases; nucleotides not matched to a gene: 0.